These 10 T cell receptor beta chains were sequenced from one sample in a study of CD8+CD57+ T cells in acquired aplastic anemia. Patients chosen for sequencing had shown CD8+CD57+ cell expansion by flow cytometry. The use of genomic DNA as template underpinned the TCR beta VDJ and CDR3 profiling. TCRdb passed the reads through MiXCR, listing each CDR3 protein once. The data contain 300,000 or so distinct CDR3 sequences, under 60% of them seen just once; the ten biggest clones take up 1% to 1.5%. The sequencing sample was made of sorted CD4+, CD8+, or CD8+CD57+ T cells (not recorded which) from PBMCs. These receptors were collected from a human donor with aplastic anemia.

This chain connects TRBV10-3 to TRBJ2-5; 7 bases line up with TRBD1. The germline V gene has CDR1 ENHRY and CDR2 SYGVKD. J was trimmed by 2 bases and V by 10 bases; bases with no gene match: 16. The CDR3 extends over 16 amino acids. CDR3 sequence reads: CATSEPTGAPQETQYF. The CDR3 DNA reads TGTGCCACCAGCGAACCTACAGGGGCCCCTCAAGAGACCCAGTACTTC.

This chain links TRBV11-2 with TRBJ1-1; D uncertain. CDR3 length: 10 amino acids. The germline V gene has CDR1 SGHAT and CDR2 FQNNGV. V was cut by 5 bases and J by 8 bases, with 6 bases left in between. The CDR3, as DNA: TGTGCCAGCAGCCCCATGGAAGCTTTCTTT. This sequence encodes CASSPMEAFF.

This clonotype was observed at least ten times. V and J are TRBV5-4 and TRBJ1-2; no firm D call. The germline V and J ends were trimmed by 4 bases and 1 base, with 14 bases remaining between them. The CDR3 has 15 amino acids. CDR1 is SGHNT and CDR2 is YYREEE in the germline V gene (reference sequence). This CDR3 is CASSRGSSDNYGYTF. Written as DNA, the CDR3 is TGTGCCAGCAGCCGCGGGTCAAGTGATAACTATGGCTACACCTTC.

This clonotype was observed many times. V and J are TRBV5-8 and TRBJ2-5, with TRBD2 identical over 7 bases. Germline V gives CDR1 SGHTS, CDR2 YDEGEE. Trimming cost V 4 bases and J 5 bases; bases outside gene matches: 17. The CDR3 has 17 amino acids. This CDR3 is CASSPPIQRGRGETQYF. CDR3 coding DNA: TGTGCCAGCAGCCCTCCGATTCAGCGGGGCCGCGGGGAGACCCAGTACTTC.

The V call is TRBV7-9, the J call TRBJ2-1, with 7 bases identical to TRBD1. CDR1 and CDR2 (germline): SEHNR, FQNEAQ (reference sequence). The junction had 12 bases not matched to a gene; V was cut back by 5 bases and J by 8 bases. The CDR3 covers 15 residues. The CDR3 DNA reads TGTGCCAGCAGCAAGGGGGCAGCGAGTTGGGATGAGCAGTTCTTC. It yields the protein CASSKGAASWDEQFF.

Notes on this clonotype: A much larger clone differs by one base, so this may be a read error. The rearrangement joins TRBV6-5 to TRBJ1-6, with TRBD1 as a possible D gene (5 bases). The CDR3 is made up of 16 amino acids. Trimming removed 0 bases from V and 12 bases from J, with 18 bases in between. Per germline, CDR1 MNHEY and CDR2 SVGAGI. CDR3 nucleotides: TGTGCCAGCAGTTACTCGATCCCGGGGACCAGTTTACCCCTCCACTTT. As protein: CASSYSIPGTSLPLHF.

This clonotype has ten or more counts. This chain uses TRBV12-3 or TRBV12-4 with TRBJ1-1; D is possibly TRBD1 (6 bases). V dropped 10 bases and J dropped 3 bases, with 18 bases sitting between them. The CDR3 runs 14 residues. The CDR3 DNA reads TGTGCCAATAGGAGGGGGGAGCGGGACACTGAAGCTTTCTTT. Translation: CANRRGERDTEAFF.

V gene TRBV5-8 combines with J gene TRBJ2-7; D remains unclear. The V and J ends lost 7 bases and 6 bases respectively, with 14 bases between them. The CDR3 totals 12 residues. In germline, CDR1 is SGHTS, CDR2 YDEGEE. CDR3 coding DNA: TGTGCCAGCGGGGTTACCTATGGCGAGCAGTACTTC. This translates into CASGVTYGEQYF.

The chain combines TRBV9 with TRBJ2-4; D is undetermined. Per the germline V gene, CDR1 is SGDLS and CDR2 is YYNGEE. The CDR3 spans 13 residues. V lost 4 bases, J lost 6 bases, and 11 bases lay in between. The CDR3 spells CASSLTGVNIQYF. For the CDR3, the DNA is TGTGCCAGCAGCTTAACGGGCGTAAACATTCAGTACTTC.

The J gene is TRBJ2-1, the V gene TRBV10-1; D is undetermined. Germline V gene data show CDR1 as WNHNN and CDR2 as SYGVQD (reference sequence). V was cut by 5 bases and J by 9 bases, with 11 bases left in between. The CDR3 has 12 residues. CDR3 coding DNA: TGCGCCAGCAGTCGGGCAAGTAGTGAGCAGTTCTTC. Its translation: CASSRASSEQFF.